This record looks at one TCR beta chain sequence and its context. The sample belongs to a study of response to subunit inactivated influenza vaccine. TCRdb processed the RT-PCR reads anew with MiXCR; each CDR3 protein has one entry. The profile shows about 620,000 distinct CDR3 sequences, about 11% of them singletons. This CDR3 contains 13 residues. The germline V gene has CDR1 SGHKS and CDR2 YYEKEE (reference sequence). Between the trimmed V and J ends, which lost 2 bases and 6 bases, there was a span of 10 bases. The same data also went into a second study, on T cells expressing NK-cell markers. As that report states: With UMIs, 5'RACE template switching was used to make TCR beta cDNA.

The sequence was obtained from a man aged 45 to 65 who received an inactivated influenza vaccine. The sequencing here drew on PBMCs from blood, taken on the day of vaccination. The chain recombines TRBV5-5 with TRBJ2-3; D is ambiguous. CDR3 coding DNA: TGTGCCAGCAGCTTATGGGGTAGGGATACGCAGTATTTT. This encodes CASSLWGRDTQYF.